This T cell receptor (beta chain) was captured by sequencing in a study of early T cells in non-severe SARS-CoV-2 infection. One entry per CDR3 protein, called by TCRdb with MiXCR from the 5' RACE reads. The table includes roughly 56,000 distinct CDR3 sequences, about 16% detected once. The CDR3 runs 16 residues. Germline lookup yields CDR1 SGHDN and CDR2 FVKESK. V was trimmed by 3 bases and J by 1 base, leaving 10 bases between them. This clonotype was recorded many times. The material was whole blood, obtained at baseline. The sequence was obtained from an adult who was a healthcare worker with PCR-confirmed SARS-CoV-2 infection or an uninfected control (not recorded which). J is TRBJ2-6 and V is TRBV14; possible D gene TRBD1, 6 bases. The chain's CDR3 is CASSHPGQSGANVLTF. Here the CDR3 DNA reads TGTGCCAGCAGCCACCCCGGACAGTCTGGGGCCAACGTCCTGACTTTC. The full variable domain, in which reference TRBV14 and TRBJ2-6 provide the parts outside the CDR3, is EAGVTQFPSHSVIEKGQTVTLRCDPISGHDNLYWYRRVMGKEIKFLLHFVKESKQDESGMPNNRFLAERTGGTYSTLKVQPAELEDSGVYFCASSHPGQSGANVLTFGAGSRLTVL.